The 3 T cell receptor beta chains below all came from one sample that was sequenced in a study of cytomegalovirus exposure and HLA in healthy donors. The PCR was carried out with 60 Vbeta primers and 13 Jbeta primers. Method: immunoSEQ multiplex PCR; TCRdb's copy keeps in-frame clones and lacks some. The sample comprises fewer than 200,000 clones, 55% to 75% of which are singletons, and 2% to 3% rests with the top ten. The sequencing sample was made of PBMCs. The receptors come from a human donor in good health.

This clone was counted between two and nine times. J is TRBJ1-2 and V is TRBV5-6; D may be TRBD1 (5 bases). CDR1 is SGHDT, CDR2 YYEEEE, per germline. V lost 0 bases and J lost 8, with 23 bases in between. The CDR3 sequence is 17 residues long. As DNA, the CDR3 is TGTGCCAGCAGCTTGGGGGGTAGGCCAGAGGGGACTAAGGGCTACACCTTC. Protein sequence: CASSLGGRPEGTKGYTF.

This clone has just a few counts. V gene TRBV30 combines with J gene TRBJ1-2; the D gene is possibly TRBD1 (6 bases). This CDR3 comprises 14 residues. The ends were cut back, 4 bases at V and 7 bases at J, with 19 bases in the middle. Germline V gene data show CDR1 as GTSNPN and CDR2 as SVGIG (reference sequence). In DNA, the CDR3 is TGTGCCTGGACCCCTCTGGGGAACAGGGCTGGCTACACCTTC. Its protein is CAWTPLGNRAGYTF.

V and J are TRBV19 and TRBJ2-2; tentative D call: TRBD1 (6 bases). V lost 2 bases, J lost 5 bases, and 30 bases lay in between. Germline V gene sequence: CDR1 LNHDA, CDR2 SQIVND (reference sequence). The CDR3 length is 21 residues. The CDR3 loop is CASSIRLGGGSGREGTGELFF. The DNA for the CDR3 is TGTGCCAGTAGTATACGTCTTGGGGGCGGCAGTGGGCGAGAGGGTACCGGGGAGCTGTTTTTT.